This record concerns one T cell receptor beta chain sequence. Its cognate antigen has yet to be identified. Base qualities are missing; no much larger clone stands one base away. This specimen's treatment or condition label, interpreted: allogeneic hematopoietic cell transplantation with graft depleted of TCRalphabeta T cells and CD19 B cells. The transplant recipients were children given TCRalphabeta/CD19-depleted allogeneic hematopoietic cell grafts. The germline V gene (reference sequence) specifies SGHKS as CDR1 and YYEKEE as CDR2. The CDR3 starts with the cysteine, ends with the phenylalanine, and has 17 residues. Of all the DNA, just the CDR3 is kept, 51 bases in frame from base 1. V is trimmed back by 1 base and J by 1 base, and the junction contains 8 bases that no gene match accounts for. This sample was taken from a study of T-cell reconstitution after alpha-beta-depleted transplantation in children listed by TCRdb under 2016. General notes on the study: Using TCR repertoire profiling, the study quantitatively followed how T-cell immune reconstitution unfolded in children after TCRalphabeta/CD19-depleted allogeneic hematopoietic cell transplantation. The research as a whole found: Hyperexpanded clone frequencies declined over subsequent months; after one year, T-cell counts and TCRbeta diversity were mostly attributed to newly produced T cells. The high TCRbeta diversity at day 60 in some patients was ascribed to recipient T cells and intrathymic progenitors that had survived conditioning. About two months after transplant, the apparently early recovery of alphabetaT-cell counts reportedly depended on just several hundred clones that had expanded rapidly and came from non-depleted graft cells.

Library creation used PCR. The run used an Illumina HiSeq 2500. TCR library preparation used molecular barcoding, with unique molecular identifiers applied to normalize quantification of the TCRbeta repertoire. The raw public reads went through TCRdb reprocessing: fastp at Q25, MiXCR clone calling, in-frame beta chains kept. Every CDR3 protein is listed once, alongside the most common genes and DNA of its rows. This sample is represented by around 300,000 distinct CDR3 sequences; approximately 23% of them were singletons. The ten largest clones represent roughly 11% of the sample. The sequence is built from TRBV5-5 and TRBJ2-5; TRBD1 lines up with 9 middle nucleotides. The clonotype originates from a male patient under 18 who had a stem cell transplant for acute lymphoblastic leukemia, so the T cells may come from the graft donor. Here the sequenced sample was PBMCs, mostly from graft donor cells, taken 180 days after TCRalphabeta/CD19-depleted stem cell transplant. The sequenced DNA: TGTGCCAGCAGCTTGCTAGGGACAGGGAGGATCCAAGAGACCCAGTACTTC. Translation gives CASSLLGTGRIQETQYF.